The T cell receptor beta chain under discussion was sequenced for a study of cytomegalovirus exposure and HLA in healthy donors. In the study overall: Among over 350 genotyped donors, around 82% fell in the Caucasian-associated ancestry cluster. General study results and limits: Owing to their indistinguishability, certain V segments, notably TRBV6-2 and TRBV6-3, were excluded. Sequencing artifact likely explains a cluster of highly shared sequence variants.

Regarding this clone: What it binds is unknown.

The CDR3 spans 13 residues. Germline loops: CDR1 SEHNR, CDR2 FQNEAQ (reference sequence). V lost 6 bases to trimming and J lost 1 base, with 10 bases between them. PCR employed 60 Vbeta and 13 Jbeta primers. Only in-frame clones appear in the TCRdb table, and some are missing; sequencing was by immunoSEQ multiplex PCR. The table has about 160,000 clones, approximately 79% seen once. The TCR sequence derives from a man in his forties in good health and CMV-seronegative. The V and J genes are TRBV7-9 and TRBJ2-7, with TRBD2 as a possible D gene (5 bases). The sequenced material came from PBMCs. CDR3 in DNA: TGTGCCAGCAGTCCCTCGGGGTCCTACGAGCAGTACTTC. It is translated as CASSPSGSYEQYF.